This TCR beta chain was observed in a study of blood T cells in healthy people across ages. Study-wide results and limits: Roughly linear age-related decline in beta diversity appeared, significant by age around 38.

The length of the CDR3 is 14 residues. Germline V lookup: CDR1 SGHRS, CDR2 YFSETQ. As regards this clonotype: Its antigen is as yet unknown. Germline and junction disagree at one end, which may indicate a read error.

Total RNA was isolated from each sample in quantities of at least 6 micrograms. Together with a sample-barcoded 5' primer, a J-beta primer mix was included in a second PCR lasting roughly 6 to 12 cycles. Paired-end reads containing CDR3 totaled no fewer than 2.5 million for each sample. TCRdb ran MiXCR on the 5' RACE reads and lists one entry per CDR3 protein. The sample holds about 500,000 distinct CDR3 sequences, less than 25% seen once. The same data also went into a second study, on T cells of mothers and their children.

The clonotype was recovered from a boy aged 10-17 years in good health. The sequencing sample was made of blood. The chain employs TRBV5-1 and TRBJ2-1, with 7 bases fitting TRBD1. This CDR3 is CANSLGDSHNEQFF. CDR3 in DNA: TGCGCCAACAGCTTGGGGGACAGTCACAATGAGCAGTTCTTC. Full variable domain (remainder filled in from reference TRBV5-1 and TRBJ2-1): KAGVTQTPRYLIKTRGQQVTLSCSPISGHRSVSWYQQTPGQGLQFLFEYFSETQRNKGNFPGRFSGRQFSNSRSEMNVSTLELGDSALYLCANSLGDSHNEQFFGPGTRLTVL.